This entry lists 16 T cell receptor beta chains sequenced from one sample in a study of T cell responses to AZD1222 COVID-19 vaccine. TCRdb's table, derived via immunoSEQ multiplex PCR, lists solely in-frame clones and lacks some. The sample lists about 110,000 clones, 80% to 95% occurring once. The sample consisted of peripheral blood, taken on day 0 of AZD1222 vaccination. The receptors come from an adult in good health.

This clone has just one count. This chain uses TRBV5-4 with TRBJ2-3; weak D call: TRBD1 (5 bases). The CDR3 is 16 residues long. Germline CDR1 SGHNT, CDR2 YYREEE (reference sequence). The germline V and J ends were trimmed by 0 bases and 2 bases, with 13 bases remaining between them. This CDR3 reads CASSLARVRATDTQYF. The DNA for the CDR3 is TGTGCCAGCAGCTTGGCCCGGGTCAGGGCCACAGATACGCAGTATTTT.

The V and J genes are TRBV29-1 and TRBJ2-6; unclear D gene. Germline CDR1 is SQVTM and CDR2 is ANQGSEA. V was clipped by 7 bases and J by 0 bases, with 4 bases between them. The CDR3 contains 12 residues. The CDR3 DNA sequence: TGCAGCGGGATCTCTGGGGCCAACGTCCTGACTTTC. Protein sequence: CSGISGANVLTF.

The chain employs TRBV19 and TRBJ1-3; no firm D call. CDR3 length equals 15 residues. Germline values: CDR1 LNHDA, CDR2 SQIVND (reference sequence). Trimming left V 3 bases short and J 0 bases short, with 9 bases between. The CDR3 DNA reads TGTGCCAGTAGTATCTCCCCAGACTCTGGAAACACCATATATTTT. Its protein is CASSISPDSGNTIYF. Full variable domain (outside the CDR3, taken from reference TRBV19 and TRBJ1-3): DGGITQSPKYLFRKEGQNVTLSCEQNLNHDAMYWYRQDPGQGLRLIYYSQIVNDFQKGDIAEGYSVSREKKESFPLTVTSAQKNPTAFYLCASSISPDSGNTIYFGEGSWLTVV.

In this sample, this clone turned up once. The CDR3 reads CASSKARDSQFMNTEAFF. As DNA, the CDR3 is TGTGCCAGCAGCAAAGCGCGGGACAGTCAGTTCATGAACACTGAAGCTTTCTTT. The chain couples TRBV21-1 to TRBJ1-1; whether TRBD1, the table's D call, matches the DNA was not checked. TRBV21-1 is reported as a pseudogene. The CDR3 is 18 amino acids.

The J gene is TRBJ1-1, the V gene TRBV29-1; TRBD1 matches at 7 bases. CDR3 size: 13 residues. Trimming removed 5 bases from V and 4 bases from J; junction bases left unmatched: 7. Germline V lookup: CDR1 SQVTM, CDR2 ANQGSEA. CDR3 sequence: CSVHRGRGTEAFF. For the CDR3, the DNA is TGCAGCGTTCACAGGGGACGTGGCACTGAAGCTTTCTTT.

The V gene is TRBV7-8, the J gene TRBJ1-4; weak D call: TRBD1 (5 bases). With 1 base removed from V and 5 bases from J, the gap between germline ends came to 14 bases. Germline CDR1 is SGHVS and CDR2 is FQNEAQ. This CDR3 contains 16 residues. CDR3 sequence (DNA): TGTGCCAGCAGCTTAGTTGGGGCAGGGCCCAATGAAAAACTGTTTTTT. It translates to CASSLVGAGPNEKLFF.

The chain employs TRBV27 and TRBJ2-4; unclear D gene. V was cut by 2 bases and J by 3 bases, with 5 bases left in between. Germline CDR1 and CDR2: MNHEY and SMNVEV (reference sequence). CDR3 length: 13 residues. The CDR3 loop is CASSLGFKNIQYF. CDR3 in DNA: TGTGCCAGCAGTTTAGGTTTCAAAAACATTCAGTACTTC.

The chain joins TRBV4-2 to TRBJ1-2; 9 bases line up with TRBD1. The ends lost 1 base at V and 4 bases at J; junction bases unmatched: 4. The germline V gene has CDR1 LGHNA and CDR2 YNFKEQ. This CDR3 has 15 amino acids. The CDR3, as DNA: TGTGCCAGCAGCCAAGCGGGACAGGGATTCTATGGCTACACCTTC. Residues: CASSQAGQGFYGYTF.

The J gene is TRBJ2-3, the V gene TRBV7-2; D uncertain. V was clipped by 1 base and J by 3 bases, with 8 bases between them. The CDR3 runs to 14 residues. CDR1 and CDR2 from the germline V gene are SGHTA and FQGNSA. DNA of the CDR3: TGTGCCAGCAGCTTAGAAGGGCAGACAGATACGCAGTATTTT. Residues: CASSLEGQTDTQYF.

This clone has only one observation. The chain links TRBV7-9 to TRBJ2-5, with D possibly TRBD2 on 5 matching bases. The CDR3 has 15 residues. The germline V gene has CDR1 SEHNR and CDR2 FQNEAQ (reference sequence). Trimming stripped 5 bases from V and 0 bases from J, with 13 bases between. CDR3 in DNA: TGTGCCAGCAGCGGCTGGCGGGCTTACCAAGAGACCCAGTACTTC. Residues: CASSGWRAYQETQYF.

The chain employs TRBV3-1 (or the pseudogene TRBV3-2) and TRBJ2-1; D is perhaps TRBD2 (6 bases). The CDR3 length is 14 residues. CDR1 and CDR2 from the germline V gene are LGHDT and YNNKEL (reference sequence). Between the trimmed V and J ends, which lost 4 bases and 6 bases, there was a span of 13 bases. The CDR3 loop reads CASSLKAEGNEQFF. CDR3 DNA: TGTGCCAGCAGCCTAAAAGCGGAGGGCAATGAGCAGTTCTTC.

The rearrangement joins TRBV7-2 to TRBJ1-2; tentatively, D is TRBD1 (6 bases). The CDR3 has 14 amino acids. CDR1 is SGHTA, CDR2 FQGNSA, per germline. Trimming left V 5 bases short and J 4 bases short, with 14 bases between. The CDR3 region is CASSPDRLGYGYTF. CDR3 in DNA: TGTGCCAGCAGCCCCGACAGGTTAGGCTATGGCTACACCTTC. The full variable domain, its missing parts supplied by reference TRBV7-2 and TRBJ1-2, is GAGVSQSPSNKVTEKGKDVELRCDPISGHTALYWYRQSLGQGLEFLIYFQGNSAPDKSGLPSDRFSAERTGGSVSTLTIQRTQQEDSAVYLCASSPDRLGYGYTFGSGTRLTVV.

The chain combines TRBV6-5 with TRBJ1-2; unclear D gene. The CDR3 covers 14 residues. V lost 0 bases and J 2 bases, leaving 7 bases between the germline ends. Germline V gene sequence: CDR1 MNHEY, CDR2 SVGAGI. CDR3 nucleotides: TGTGCCAGCAGTTACTCGACCGGGAACTATGGCTACACCTTC. It is translated as CASSYSTGNYGYTF.

V and J are TRBV6-2 or TRBV6-3 and TRBJ2-1, with 10 bases matching TRBD2. Germline values: CDR1 MNHEY, CDR2 SVGEGT. The CDR3 length is 17 residues. The ends lost 4 bases at V and 1 base at J; junction bases unmatched: 7. The CDR3 DNA sequence: TGTGCCAGCAGTTCCCCCTCGACTAGCGGGTCCTACAATGAGCAGTTCTTC. It specifies CASSSPSTSGSYNEQFF.

This clone was detected once. The chain links TRBV27 to TRBJ2-1; D remains unclear. This CDR3 contains 15 residues. In germline, CDR1 is MNHEY, CDR2 SMNVEV (reference sequence). Deletions cut 4 bases from V and 1 base from J, with 11 bases between. The CDR3 here is CASSSSGSSYNEQFF. The CDR3 nucleotides read TGTGCCAGCAGTTCCTCCGGCTCATCCTACAATGAGCAGTTCTTC.

The chain employs TRBV11-1 and TRBJ2-6; D gene ambiguous. V lost 7 bases and J 1 base, leaving 11 bases between the germline ends. This CDR3 is built from 15 residues. Germline V gene lookup returns CDR1 SGHAT and CDR2 FQDESV (reference sequence). The CDR3, as DNA: TGTGCCAGCATCCAGACCCAGTCTGGGGCCAACGTCCTGACTTTC. Residues: CASIQTQSGANVLTF.